These 23 T cell receptor beta chains were sequenced from one sample in a study of control samples from healthy donors and cancer patients. Clones were sequenced by immunoSEQ multiplex PCR, and TCRdb holds only the in-frame ones, with some missing. The data contain 150,000 to 200,000 clones, almost 90% of them singletons. The specimen was blood. The receptors here all came from a woman in her 50s in good health.

The V gene is TRBV6-4, the J gene TRBJ1-4; a possible D gene is TRBD1 (6 bases). Trimming cost V 10 bases and J 2 bases, with 14 bases left between them. Germline CDR1 is MRHNA and CDR2 is SNTAGT. This CDR3 has 14 residues. The CDR3 DNA reads TGTGCCAAAATTCGGGACACTACTAATGAAAAACTGTTTTTT. Translation gives CAKIRDTTNEKLFF.

V and J are TRBV19 and TRBJ2-1; D possibly matches TRBD1 or TRBD2 (6 bases each). V was clipped by 7 bases and J by 5 bases, with 15 bases between them. Germline CDR1 LNHDA, CDR2 SQIVND (reference sequence). CDR3 length equals 14 residues. The CDR3 region has the DNA TGTGCCAGTACCAGGACGGGGGCTCACAATGAGCAGTTCTTC. Translated: CASTRTGAHNEQFF. The full variable domain, its missing parts supplied by reference TRBV19 and TRBJ2-1, is DGGITQSPKYLFRKEGQNVTLSCEQNLNHDAMYWYRQDPGQGLRLIYYSQIVNDFQKGDIAEGYSVSREKKESFPLTVTSAQKNPTAFYLCASTRTGAHNEQFFGPGTRLTVL.

The rearrangement joins TRBV5-4 to TRBJ2-5; 7 bases are shared with TRBD2. Trimming removed 4 bases from V and 9 bases from J; junction bases left unmatched: 9. Germline assignment: CDR1 SGHNT and CDR2 YYREEE (reference sequence). This CDR3 contains 13 residues. The CDR3 here is CASSRAGAGAQYF. The CDR3 bases are TGTGCCAGCAGCCGAGCCGGGGCGGGGGCCCAGTACTTC.

The CDR3 coding sequence is TGCGCCAGCAGCTTGGACGCAGATTTAAACACTGAAGCTTTCTTT. As protein: CASSLDADLNTEAFF. This chain connects TRBV5-1 to TRBJ1-1; D remains unclear. From germline, CDR1 is SGHRS and CDR2 YFSETQ. CDR3 length: 15 amino acids. Deletions cut 0 bases from V and 2 bases from J, with 11 bases between.

The rearrangement joins TRBV6-2 or TRBV6-3 to TRBJ1-2, with TRBD1 as a possible D gene (6 bases). The CDR3 runs to 14 residues. From germline, CDR1 is MNHEY and CDR2 SVGEGT. V lost 5 bases, J lost 5 bases, and 15 bases lay in between. This CDR3 reads CASSVTGRFYGYTF. In DNA form, the CDR3 reads TGTGCCAGCAGTGTAACAGGGCGATTTTATGGCTACACCTTC.

The chain's CDR3 is CASSSQGSYGNTIYF. In DNA form, the CDR3 reads TGTGCCAGCAGCTCACAGGGTTCTTACGGAAACACCATATATTTT. The chain couples TRBV7-2 to TRBJ1-3; the D gene is possibly TRBD1 (6 bases). Trimming took 4 bases from V and 4 from J, leaving 14 bases between them. Germline V gene data show CDR1 as SGHTA and CDR2 as FQGNSA. This CDR3 has 15 residues.

The rearrangement links TRBV27 to TRBJ1-6, with D maybe TRBD1 (5 bases). The CDR3 totals 15 residues. Germline V gene data show CDR1 as MNHEY and CDR2 as SMNVEV (reference sequence). Trimming removed 0 bases from V and 9 bases from J, with 12 bases in between. CDR3 loop: CASSLSAGLGSPLHF. The CDR3 nucleotides are TGTGCCAGCAGTTTATCGGCAGGGCTCGGTTCACCCCTCCACTTT.

The chain carries TRBV6-5 and TRBJ2-3, with D possibly matching TRBD2 (5 bases). This CDR3 comprises 11 residues. V lost 7 bases and J lost 6, with 8 bases in between. CDR1 and CDR2 (germline): MNHEY, SVGAGI. CDR3 loop: CASTRGDTQYF. DNA of the CDR3: TGTGCCAGCACCCGAGGGGATACGCAGTATTTT.

The genes are TRBV12-5 and TRBJ2-1, with TRBD1 matching 7 bases. The CDR3 consists of 12 residues. The ends lost 4 bases at V and 10 bases at J; junction bases unmatched: 4. The V gene's germline CDR1 is LGHNT and CDR2 FRNRAP. This CDR3 reads CASGSTGVEQFF. As DNA, the CDR3 is TGTGCTAGTGGTTCAACAGGGGTAGAGCAGTTCTTC. The entire variable domain, with the rest obtained from reference TRBV12-5 and TRBJ2-1, is as follows: DARVTQTPRHKVTEMGQEVTMRCQPILGHNTVFWYRQTMMQGLELLAYFRNRAPLDDSGMPKDRFSAEMPDATLATLKIQPSEPRDSAVYFCASGSTGVEQFFGPGTRLTVL.

The gene calls are TRBV7-2 and TRBJ1-1, with TRBD1 matching 7 bases. V gave up 2 bases and J gave up 4 bases; unmatched junction bases: 4. The germline V gene has CDR1 SGHTA and CDR2 FQGNSA. The CDR3 is 14 amino acids. The CDR3 loop is CASSLNRDSTEAFF. DNA for the CDR3: TGTGCCAGCAGCTTAAACAGGGACAGCACTGAAGCTTTCTTT.

The J gene is TRBJ2-3, the V gene TRBV7-2; 7 bases line up with TRBD1. Germline lookup yields CDR1 SGHTA and CDR2 FQGNSA. The CDR3 extends over 14 amino acids. With 2 bases clipped from V and 10 bases from J, the junction kept 9 bases outside the gene matches. Here the CDR3 reads CASSLSRPQGAQYF. The CDR3 bases are TGTGCCAGCAGCTTATCACGGCCTCAGGGGGCGCAGTATTTT.

The V call is TRBV9, the J call TRBJ2-5; a possible D gene is TRBD2 (6 bases). Germline values: CDR1 SGDLS, CDR2 YYNGEE. V was shortened by 0 bases and J by 0 bases, with 12 bases between the two germline ends. This CDR3 has 16 amino acids. CDR3 region: CASSVAAGTYQETQYF. CDR3 DNA: TGTGCCAGCAGCGTAGCGGCGGGGACGTACCAAGAGACCCAGTACTTC.

This chain joins TRBV3-1 (or the pseudogene TRBV3-2) and TRBJ1-2, with D possibly being TRBD1 (5 bases). The CDR3 is made up of 15 amino acids. Germline CDR1 and CDR2: LGHDT and YNNKEL (reference sequence). Between the trimmed V and J ends, which lost 0 bases and 4 bases, there was a span of 12 bases. CDR3 nucleotides: TGTGCCAGCAGCCAAGACGTGGCAGGGACCTATGGCTACACCTTC. Translated: CASSQDVAGTYGYTF.

V gene TRBV28 combines with J gene TRBJ2-3; 16 bases agree with TRBD2. Germline CDR1 reads MDHEN; CDR2 reads SYDVKM. This CDR3 region has 17 residues. The V segment lost 5 bases and the J segment 3 bases; nucleotides outside the gene matches: 5. Here the CDR3 reads CASSPGTSGGATDTQYF. The CDR3 nucleotides read TGTGCCAGCAGTCCGGGGACTAGCGGGGGGGCAACAGATACGCAGTATTTT.

This chain uses TRBV5-8 with TRBJ2-6; D is unresolved. The CDR3 is 15 amino acids. Trimming took off 1 base at V and 2 bases at J, with 7 bases between the two ends. CDR1 is SGHTS, CDR2 YDEGEE, per germline. Here the CDR3 reads CASSLRAAGANVLTF. CDR3 bases: TGTGCCAGCAGCTTGAGGGCGGCTGGGGCCAACGTCCTGACTTTC. The full variable domain, in which reference TRBV5-8 and TRBJ2-6 provide the parts outside the CDR3, is EAGVTQSPTHLIKTRGQQATLRCSPISGHTSVYWYQQALGLGLQFLLWYDEGEERNRGNFPPRFSGRQFPNYSSELNVNALELEDSALYLCASSLRAAGANVLTFGAGSRLTVL.

This clone was recorded a few times. The chain employs TRBV25-1 and TRBJ1-4, with 7 bases lining up with TRBD1. The CDR3 is made up of 15 amino acids. Germline CDR1 reads MGHDK; CDR2 reads SYGVNS. V was pared by 2 bases and J by 5 bases, with 5 bases of the junction left unmatched. The CDR3 sequence: CASSEETTGNEKLFF. The CDR3 nucleotides are TGTGCCAGCAGTGAAGAGACGACAGGGAATGAAAAACTGTTTTTT.

The chain carries TRBV6-2 or TRBV6-3 and TRBJ1-1; 7 bases are shared with TRBD1. This CDR3 has 16 amino acids. The junction had 9 bases not matched to a gene; V was cut back by 2 bases and J by 3 bases. Germline V gene lookup returns CDR1 MNHEY and CDR2 SVGEGT. The CDR3 reads CASSYIIGGADTEAFF. The DNA of the CDR3 is TGTGCCAGCAGTTACATCATAGGGGGCGCGGACACTGAAGCTTTCTTT.

This clone was found once. V is TRBV3-1 (or the pseudogene TRBV3-2) and J is TRBJ1-2; 10 bases fit TRBD1. The germline V gene has CDR1 LGHDT and CDR2 YNNKEL (reference sequence). This CDR3 region has 15 residues. With V trimmed by 4 bases and J by 4 bases, 6 bases remained unmatched. The CDR3 sequence is CASSPRTGGFYGYTF. The CDR3 bases are TGTGCCAGCAGCCCGAGGACAGGGGGGTTCTATGGCTACACCTTC.

This clone was detected once. V gene TRBV6-2 or TRBV6-3 combines with J gene TRBJ1-6, with D uncertain. Trimming stripped 3 bases from V and 6 bases from J, with 0 bases between. Germline values: CDR1 MNHEY, CDR2 SVGEGT. The CDR3 spans 11 residues. CDR3 region: CASSYNSPLHF. The CDR3 DNA follows: TGTGCCAGCAGTTATAATTCACCCCTCCACTTT.

The chain is built from TRBV19 and TRBJ1-1; 7 bases line up with TRBD1. Trimming removed 9 bases from V and 5 bases from J; junction bases left unmatched: 6. CDR1 is LNHDA, CDR2 SQIVND, per germline (reference sequence). The CDR3 is made up of 12 amino acids. The CDR3 sequence: CASRTGNTEAFF. DNA for the CDR3: TGTGCCAGCCGGACAGGTAATACTGAAGCTTTCTTT.

The chain is built from TRBV4-1 and TRBJ1-5, with D unresolved. This CDR3 has 17 residues. Trimming pared 1 base from V and 4 bases from J, leaving 17 bases between. Germline CDR1 is MGHRA and CDR2 is YSYEKL. The CDR3 protein is CASSQGAGQPQNQPQHF. Written as DNA, the CDR3 is TGCGCCAGCAGCCAAGGGGCGGGCCAACCCCAGAATCAGCCCCAGCATTTT.

The rearrangement uses TRBV5-1 and TRBJ1-4, with D tentatively TRBD1 (6 bases). With 3 bases removed from V and 4 bases from J, the gap between germline ends came to 13 bases. CDR3 size: 15 residues. Germline V gives CDR1 SGHRS, CDR2 YFSETQ. The CDR3 DNA reads TGCGCCAGCAGCTCTAACACAGGGAGTAATGAAAAACTGTTTTTT. Its translation: CASSSNTGSNEKLFF. Full variable domain (remainder filled in from reference TRBV5-1 and TRBJ1-4): KAGVTQTPRYLIKTRGQQVTLSCSPISGHRSVSWYQQTPGQGLQFLFEYFSETQRNKGNFPGRFSGRQFSNSRSEMNVSTLELGDSALYLCASSSNTGSNEKLFFGSGTQLSVL.

V and J are TRBV9 and TRBJ1-5, with D possibly being TRBD1 (6 bases). CDR1 and CDR2 from the germline V gene are SGDLS and YYNGEE. CDR3 length: 15 amino acids. V dropped 3 bases and J dropped 1 base, with 11 bases sitting between them. CDR3 DNA sequence: TGTGCCAGCAGCGAGGGGGGGGCCAGCAATCAGCCCCAGCATTTT. Residues: CASSEGGASNQPQHF.